This T cell receptor (beta chain) was captured in a study of blood T cell repertoires in COVID-19. V was clipped by 5 bases and J by 4 bases, with 5 bases between them. CDR1 and CDR2 (germline): SEHNR, FQNEAQ (reference sequence). This CDR3 contains 11 residues. The method was immunoSEQ multiplex PCR; TCRdb's version includes in-frame clones alone and lacks a portion of them. The top ten hold 0.8% to 0.85% of the sample, which has 400,000 or so clones, 80% to 90% seen once. The clonotype comes from a man aged 18 to 30 with COVID-19, enrolled during active disease. The sample taken for sequencing was peripheral blood. V is TRBV7-9 and J is TRBJ2-5; the D gene is possibly TRBD1 (5 bases). The CDR3 bases are TGTGCCAGCAGCGGGGCAGAGACCCAGTACTTC. It translates to CASSGAETQYF.